Detailed here is one T cell receptor beta chain. Its antigen remains undetermined. No much larger clone exists at a distance of one base, and base qualities are not known. The sample originates from a study of blood T cell repertoires in COVID-19 (dated by TCRdb to about 2020). Describing the broader study: The collaborator samples originated in the United States, Italy and Spain and spanned the acute and convalescent phases of COVID-19. Deeply sampled blood TCRbeta repertoires from subjects exposed to, actively infected with, or recovered from COVID-19 were included in the dataset. Where HLA class I and class II types were available, the types were taken from metadata supplied by the sample provider, not from assay-based typing. A freely available public database, intended as a resource for researchers studying the immune response to SARS-CoV-2, is where the repertoires were released. The prospective study material was composed of cDNA or gDNA derived from T cells, B-cell-depleted T cells, or PBMCs. A de-identified subject ID, COVID-19 status, age in years and sex were almost always included in the sample metadata. The samples were drawn from the first 160 participants of the ongoing ImmuneRACE study and from more than 1,000 subjects provided by 6 global collaborators.

Summary of the overall study and its limitations: How much clinical and demographic metadata was included differed by source and by participant, and the metadata was provided uncurated.

The immunoSEQ Assay, a bias-controlled multiplex PCR, was used to amplify TCRbeta CDR3 regions from genomic DNA. The paper's processing steps were these. The number of nucleated cells in each sample was estimated from the amplification of reference gene primers within the assay. Sequence reads were collapsed and filtered to measure the absolute abundance of every unique TCRbeta CDR3 rearrangement. For each sample, productive Simpson clonality was calculated as the square root of Simpson's diversity index over productive rearrangements. TCRdb retrieved this table from immuneACCESS and kept in-frame rearrangements only. Not all clones are present; in checked studies, unresolved V genes account for under half, and no reason is known for the remainder. From that table come the V and J calls and clone size; the DNA was used to work out D and trimming. Counted in this sample were 150,000 to 200,000 clones; 88% of them appeared once. Of the sample, more than 8.5% is held by the ten largest clones.

V is shortened by 4 bases, J by 8 bases, and the region joining them spans 14 bases. The germline V gene provides CDR1 MGHRA and CDR2 YSYEKL. The CDR3 numbers 14 residues from cysteine through phenylalanine. The DNA shown is the 42-base CDR3, in frame from base 1. Participants in the prospective study were aged roughly 18 to 100 years, lived in approximately 26 United States geographic areas, and enrolled through a virtual design. In the prospective study, cohorts were assigned on the basis of participant-reported clinical history obtained from a screening survey and a study questionnaire. ImmuneRACE Cohort 3 recovered participants were defined by two consecutive negative NP/OP PCR tests, healthcare professional clearance, or symptom resolution. In the prospective study, whole blood, serum and a nasopharyngeal or oropharyngeal swab were collected from each participant by mobile phlebotomists. Prospective study participants could optionally give additional blood draws and questionnaires over an approximately 2-month period. Prospective study blood samples were shipped either frozen or at room temperature before DNA extraction.

The V and J segments used are TRBV4-1 and TRBJ1-4, with TRBD1 perhaps the D gene, on 6 matching bases. Material: PBMCs or T cells enriched from blood (not recorded which). This sequence was found in a woman aged 18-29 years who had recovered from COVID-19. The DNA reads TGCGCCAGCAGCCCGAGAACAGGGAACGAAAAACTGTTTTTT. This sequence encodes CASSPRTGNEKLFF.